The 13 T cell receptor beta chains presented below share a single source sample, sequenced in a study of OX40 agonist ivuxolimab in advanced cancers. The data were produced by immunoSEQ multiplex PCR, yet TCRdb's version contains in-frame clones alone and is incomplete. The sample carries about 21,000 clones, 65% to 90% recorded once. The specimen comprised CD4+ or CD8+ T cells sorted from blood, sampled in a trial of the OX40 agonist ivuxolimab. These receptors were taken from an adult with an advanced solid tumor such as melanoma, head and neck, liver or kidney cancer.

This clone was seen just once. The V call is TRBV19, the J call TRBJ2-1; TRBD2 matches 16 bases. With 5 bases clipped from V and 0 bases from J, the junction kept 7 bases outside the gene matches. Germline V gives CDR1 LNHDA, CDR2 SQIVND (reference sequence). CDR3 size: 19 residues. The CDR3 here is CASSLRGLAGGSSYNEQFF. CDR3 nucleotides: TGTGCCAGTAGTCTCCGGGGACTAGCGGGGGGGAGCTCCTACAATGAGCAGTTCTTC. Filled out from reference TRBV19 and TRBJ2-1, the complete variable domain reads DGGITQSPKYLFRKEGQNVTLSCEQNLNHDAMYWYRQDPGQGLRLIYYSQIVNDFQKGDIAEGYSVSREKKESFPLTVTSAQKNPTAFYLCASSLRGLAGGSSYNEQFFGPGTRLTVL.

The CDR3 DNA is TGTGCCAGCAGTTACTCCAGGGTTTACAATGAGCAGTTCTTC. Translated: CASSYSRVYNEQFF. The chain couples TRBV6-6 to TRBJ2-1, with TRBD1 as a possible D gene (5 bases). Germline loops: CDR1 MNHNY, CDR2 SVGAGI (reference sequence). The CDR3 covers 14 residues. With 0 bases removed from V and 4 bases from J, the gap between germline ends came to 7 bases.

The chain has TRBV7-3 and TRBJ1-3; no reliable D call. In germline, CDR1 is SGHTA, CDR2 FQGTGA. V was trimmed by 4 bases and J by 0 bases, leaving 4 bases between them. The CDR3 is 13 amino acids. CDR3 protein: CASSSNSGNTIYF. In DNA, the CDR3 is TGTGCCAGCAGCTCAAACTCTGGAAACACCATATATTTT.

This sequence joins TRBV27 and TRBJ2-3; D unresolved. Trimming cost V 3 bases and J 2 bases, with 6 bases left between them. Germline-derived CDR1 and CDR2 are MNHEY and SMNVEV (reference sequence). This CDR3 region has 13 residues. The CDR3 region has the DNA TGTGCCAGCAGTTTGTCTTCCACAGATACGCAGTATTTT. It yields the protein CASSLSSTDTQYF.

This clone was recorded a few times. This sequence joins TRBV7-9 and TRBJ1-3, with TRBD1 matching 9 bases. The J segment lost 4 bases and the V segment lost 7 bases, leaving 2 bases of the junction unmatched. In germline, CDR1 is SEHNR, CDR2 FQNEAQ (reference sequence). The CDR3 runs 13 residues. This chain's CDR3 is CASTGTGGNTIYF. The CDR3 region has the DNA TGTGCCAGCACCGGGACAGGGGGAAACACCATATATTTT. Based on the CDR3 plus reference TRBV7-9 and TRBJ1-3, the full variable domain is DTGVSQNPRHKITKRGQNVTFRCDPISEHNRLYWYRQTLGQGPEFLTYFQNEAQLEKSRLLSDRFSAERPKGSFSTLEIQRTEQGDSAMYLCASTGTGGNTIYFGEGSWLTVV.

The chain links TRBV2 to TRBJ2-2; D is possibly TRBD1 (6 bases). The CDR3 has 13 residues. Per the germline V gene, CDR1 is SNHLY and CDR2 is FYNNEI. V gave up 2 bases and J gave up 8 bases, with 9 bases separating them. The CDR3 DNA reads as TGTGCCAGCAGTGAACAGGGGATGGGGGAGCTGTTTTTT. Its translation: CASSEQGMGELFF. Looking up the rest from reference TRBV2 and TRBJ2-2 gives the full variable domain: EPEVTQTPSHQVTQMGQEVILRCVPISNHLYFYWYRQILGQKVEFLVSFYNNEISEKSEIFDDQFSVERPDGSNFTLKIRSTKLEDSAMYFCASSEQGMGELFFGEGSRLTVL.

The chain is built from TRBV19 and TRBJ2-3; D unclear. CDR1 LNHDA and CDR2 SQIVND come from the germline V gene (reference sequence). V lost 7 bases, J lost 3 bases, and 8 bases lay in between. The CDR3 has 12 residues. CDR3 sequence reads: CASNAETDTQYF. CDR3 coding DNA: TGTGCCAGTAACGCGGAGACAGATACGCAGTATTTT.

The chain is built from TRBV18 and TRBJ1-5, with no clear D. CDR3 length: 15 residues. V was clipped by 2 bases and J by 3 bases, with 11 bases between them. Germline values: CDR1 KGHSH, CDR2 LQKENI. CDR3 nucleotides: TGTGCCAGCTCACCAGGGATCGGCTTCAATCAGCCCCAGCATTTT. Translation gives CASSPGIGFNQPQHF.

The genes are TRBV19 and TRBJ2-2, with 8 bases fitting TRBD1. The V segment lost 5 bases and the J segment 2 bases; nucleotides outside the gene matches: 4. CDR1 is LNHDA, CDR2 SQIVND, per germline (reference sequence). The CDR3 has 15 amino acids. In DNA form, the CDR3 reads TGTGCCAGTAGTCGGGACAGGTTCAACACCGGGGAGCTGTTTTTT. This gives the protein CASSRDRFNTGELFF.

Regarding this clone: One end of the junction fails to match germline, which may point to a read error. The V gene is TRBV16, the J gene TRBJ2-2; D gene uncertain. Looked up from germline, CDR1 is KGHSY and CDR2 is FQNENV. The CDR3 sequence is 13 residues long. The chain's CDR3 is CASTQGHTGELFF. The CDR3 DNA reads as TGTGCCAGCACCCAAGGGCACACCGGGGAGCTGTTTTTT.

V is TRBV18 and J is TRBJ1-3; D is unclear. V lost 6 bases to trimming and J lost 6 bases, with 9 bases between them. Germline V gene data show CDR1 as KGHSH and CDR2 as LQKENI. The CDR3 has 12 amino acids. Here the CDR3 reads CASSYKENTIYF. The DNA of the CDR3 is TGTGCCAGCTCTTATAAGGAAAACACCATATATTTT.

This clone was seen more than once but under ten times. The chain employs TRBV9 and TRBJ1-3; 7 nucleotides agree with TRBD1. Unmatched junction bases numbered 6, after V lost 3 bases and J lost 0 bases. Germline-derived CDR1 and CDR2 are SGDLS and YYNGEE. This CDR3 is 16 amino acids long. CDR3 sequence: CASSEAGGFSGNTIYF. Written as DNA, the CDR3 is TGTGCCAGCAGCGAGGCAGGGGGGTTCTCTGGAAACACCATATATTTT.

This sequence joins TRBV28 and TRBJ2-7; D possibly corresponds to TRBD1 (6 bases). V was cut by 2 bases and J by 1 base, with 12 bases left in between. This CDR3 contains 15 residues. Germline CDR1 reads MDHEN; CDR2 reads SYDVKM. The CDR3 loop is CASSLGGDKSYEQYF. The CDR3 DNA sequence: TGTGCCAGCAGTTTAGGTGGGGACAAGTCCTACGAGCAGTACTTC.